Given below is one T cell receptor (beta chain) in context. This clone was seen once. The antigen this receptor binds is unknown. No clone much larger than this one lies a single base away; base qualities are absent. The sample comes from a study of blood T cell repertoires in COVID-19 (dated by TCRdb to 2018 to 2020). Broadly, across the study: Samples from collaborators originated in the United States, Italy and Spain and spanned both the acute and convalescent phases of COVID-19. The material from the prospective study consisted of cDNA or gDNA derived from T cells, B-cell-depleted T cells, or PBMCs. The dataset comprised deeply sampled blood TCRbeta repertoires from subjects exposed to, actively infected with, or recovered from COVID-19. The repertoires were released in a freely available public database meant as a resource for research on the immune response to SARS-CoV-2. The samples were drawn from two sources: the first 160 participants of the ongoing ImmuneRACE study, and 950 to 1,500 subjects contributed by 6 global collaborators. A de-identified subject ID, COVID-19 status, age in years and sex were almost always included in the sample metadata. Where HLA class I and class II types were available, the types were taken from metadata supplied by the sample provider, not from assay-based typing.

The paper's findings and limits, for the study overall: How much clinical and demographic metadata was included differed by source and by participant, and the metadata was provided uncurated.

The germline V gene supplies CDR1 SGHAT and CDR2 FQNNGV. The CDR3 numbers 15 residues from cysteine through phenylalanine. The sequence is cut down to CDR3 DNA, 45 bases in frame from base 1. V and J lose 3 bases and 0 bases, and a span of 9 bases separates them. A second Seattle source provided samples from volunteer blood donors who had recovered from COVID-19. The collaborating institutions used their own protocols to collect whole blood in K2EDTA tubes. For TCRbeta analysis, collaborators shipped samples as frozen whole blood, isolated PBMCs, or DNA extracted from either of those sample types. TCRbeta CDR3 regions were amplified from genomic DNA using the immunoSEQ Assay, a bias-controlled multiplex PCR. Per the source publication's procedure: The number of nucleated cells in each sample was estimated from the amplification of reference gene primers within the assay. Sequence reads were collapsed and filtered to measure the absolute abundance of every unique TCRbeta CDR3 rearrangement. Productive Simpson clonality was computed per sample as the square root of Simpson's diversity index over productive rearrangements. TCRdb's version of the immuneACCESS table is confined to in-frame rearrangements and falls short of the full clone set. An unresolved V gene accounts for under half of the shortfall where checked; the remainder is of unknown origin. V, J and clone size derive from that table, while D and trimming were established from the DNA sequence. This sample has around 280,000 clones in its table, and about nine tenths of those were observed once. The ten most abundant clones make up 2% to 2.5% of the sample.

The receptor was derived from a woman aged 45-60 years who had recovered from COVID-19. The sequenced sample was peripheral blood. This receptor chain uses TRBV11-2 and TRBJ1-3; 5 matching bases give a weak D call of TRBD1. The bases are TGTGCCAGCAGCTTCCAGGGCTTCTCTGGAAACACCATATATTTT. Its protein product is CASSFQGFSGNTIYF.